This entry lists 19 T cell receptor beta chains sequenced from one sample in a study of T cell repertoires in cytomegalovirus infection. One entry per CDR3 protein results from TCRdb running MiXCR on the reads. The repertoire includes 310,000 or so distinct CDR3 sequences, approximately 10% of them detected once, and around 2.4% sits in the top ten. Source material: PBMCs. The receptors originated from a human donor in good health (CMV status not recorded). Some clones in this sample may be carry-over from other donors' samples.

This clonotype was seen ten or more times. The V call is TRBV12-5, the J call TRBJ1-1, with TRBD1 as a possible D gene (6 bases). CDR3 length: 18 amino acids. Germline V gene sequence: CDR1 LGHNT, CDR2 FRNRAP. The V and J ends lost 3 bases and 7 bases respectively, with 27 bases between them. The CDR3 DNA follows: TGTGCTAGTGGTTTCGCCACTGTGGGGATTGGGGAAGGGGGTGAAGCTTTCTTT. Residues: CASGFATVGIGEGGEAFF.

This clonotype was counted many times. The chain couples TRBV23-1 to TRBJ2-7, with D perhaps TRBD1 or TRBD2 (6 bases each). TRBV23-1 is placed among ORFs of uncertain function. Trimming left V 7 bases short and J 1 base short, with 23 bases between. The CDR3 spans 17 residues. The CDR3 DNA is TGCGCCAGCACGTTCGATAAGGGGGGCGGTCCGTCCTACGAGCAGTACGTC. The encoded protein is CASTFDKGGGPSYEQYV.

This clonotype was detected a few times. The chain is built from TRBV28 and TRBJ1-2, with D hard to call. The length of the CDR3 is 13 residues. V was pared by 6 bases and J by 6 bases, with 14 bases between. CDR1 is MDHEN, CDR2 SYDVKM, per germline. The CDR3 coding sequence is TGTGCCAGCAGCCCGACGCGGCAGGATGGCTACACCTTC. Translating it yields CASSPTRQDGYTF.

This clonotype was seen only a few times. V and J are TRBV20-1 and TRBJ2-1; 11 nucleotides line up with TRBD1. The germline gives CDR1 DFQATT, CDR2 SNEGSKA (reference sequence). V lost 4 bases and J lost 6; bases outside the gene matches: 8. This CDR3 spans 15 amino acids. The CDR3 bases are TGCAGTGCTAACCCCGGGACAGGGGGGCGCAATGAGCAGTTCTTC. Protein: CSANPGTGGRNEQFF.

The table lists this clonotype with many counts. The V and J genes are TRBV27 and TRBJ1-6; D uncertain. Trimming pared 3 bases from V and 5 bases from J, leaving 5 bases between. Germline V gene data show CDR1 as MNHEY and CDR2 as SMNVEV (reference sequence). The CDR3 is 13 amino acids. CDR3 residues: CASSFFDNSPLHF. The CDR3 nucleotides read TGTGCCAGCAGTTTTTTTGATAATTCACCCCTCCACTTT.

This clonotype was picked up many times. The chain joins TRBV6-2 or TRBV6-3 to TRBJ1-5; D gene ambiguous. Germline assignment: CDR1 MNHEY and CDR2 SVGEGT. Trimming took 6 bases from V and 3 from J, leaving 21 bases between them. The CDR3 runs 17 residues. The CDR3 nucleotides are TGTGCCAGCAGCGAACGTCGGGGAATCCTGGCCAATCAGCCCCAGCATTTT. Translated, it gives CASSERRGILANQPQHF.

This clonotype occurred many times. The rearrangement links TRBV24-1 to TRBJ2-1, with 8 positions matching TRBD1. In germline, CDR1 is KGHDR, CDR2 SFDVKD. There are 17 residues in the CDR3. V was pared by 7 bases and J by 7 bases, with 17 bases of the junction left unmatched. CDR3 amino acids: CATRDEPRTGNLNEQFF. The CDR3 DNA reads TGTGCCACCAGGGACGAACCGCGGACAGGGAACTTGAATGAGCAGTTCTTC.

This clonotype was recorded at least ten times. The rearrangement uses TRBV14 and TRBJ2-3, with 7 bases lining up with TRBD1. Germline V CDR1 and CDR2: SGHDN, FVKESK. This CDR3 comprises 13 residues. The CDR3 DNA reads as TGTCACGAAGACAGGGATCTCACAGATACGCAGTATTTT. The encoded protein is CHEDRDLTDTQYF.

This clonotype was recorded at least ten times. The chain carries TRBV14 and TRBJ1-2, with 7 positions matching TRBD1. Germline CDR1 reads SGHDN; CDR2 reads FVKESK. The CDR3 consists of 16 residues. V lost 1 base to trimming and J lost 3 bases; unmatched junction nucleotides: 8. The CDR3 loop is CASSQVGKGTDYGYTF. Here the CDR3 DNA reads TGTGCCAGCAGCCAAGTCGGTAAAGGGACAGACTATGGCTACACCTTC.

This clonotype has a count of ten or more. This chain uses TRBV6-2 or TRBV6-3 with TRBJ2-5, with D perhaps matching TRBD2 (6 bases). The CDR3 is 16 amino acids. Trimming pared 6 bases from V and 2 bases from J, leaving 19 bases between. Germline CDR1 and CDR2: MNHEY and SVGEGT. This chain's CDR3 is CASSLGWSSVQETQYF. In DNA, the CDR3 is TGTGCCAGCAGCCTCGGGTGGTCTAGCGTTCAAGAGACCCAGTACTTC.

The sample holds many counts of this clonotype. The rearrangement joins TRBV7-2 to TRBJ2-7, with 8 bases aligning to TRBD2. The CDR3 spans 14 residues. Germline values: CDR1 SGHTA, CDR2 FQGNSA. V trimming: 5 bases; J trimming: 2 bases; junction bases outside the gene matches: 5. CDR3 region: CASSRAGGPYEQYF. CDR3 coding DNA: TGTGCCAGCAGCCGGGCGGGGGGACCCTACGAGCAGTACTTC.

The gene calls are TRBV4-1 and TRBJ2-3; 8 bases are shared with TRBD1. This CDR3 region has 15 residues. The germline CDR1 and CDR2 sequences are MGHRA and YSYEKL. The J segment lost 2 bases and the V segment lost 1 base, leaving 2 bases of the junction unmatched. The CDR3 nucleotides are TGCGCCAGCAGCCAAGGGACAGGGCACACAGATACGCAGTATTTT. It translates to CASSQGTGHTDTQYF.

In its sample, this clonotype was seen a few times. This chain uses TRBV14 with TRBJ2-3; TRBD1 or TRBD2 may be the D gene (5 bases each). CDR1 is SGHDN, CDR2 FVKESK, per germline. The CDR3 contains 14 residues. Trimming took 11 bases from V and 2 from J, leaving 17 bases between them. The CDR3 DNA follows: TGTGCCTCCGAGGGGAGCGGCCCCACAGATACGCAGTATTTT. This translates into CASEGSGPTDTQYF.

The table lists this clonotype with many counts. CDR3 region: CASSNGLAGGEQYV. CDR3 nucleotides: TGTGCCAGCAGCAACGGACTAGCGGGGGGCGAGCAGTACGTC. The chain couples TRBV7-2 to TRBJ2-7; 14 positions match TRBD2. Germline V gene lookup returns CDR1 SGHTA and CDR2 FQGNSA. The CDR3 runs 14 residues. Trimming removed 5 bases from V and 6 bases from J; junction bases left unmatched: 3.

This chain connects TRBV3-1 to TRBJ2-1; possibly TRBD2 for D (5 bases). The V gene's germline CDR1 is LGHDT and CDR2 YNNKEL (reference sequence). V shed 1 base and J shed 12 bases, with 13 bases lying between them. The CDR3 runs 13 residues. This chain's CDR3 is CASSQGGEGTQFF. CDR3 sequence (DNA): TGTGCCAGCAGCCAAGGAGGTGAGGGTACGCAGTTCTTC.

This clonotype was recorded at least ten times. J is TRBJ2-7 and V is TRBV6-2 or TRBV6-3, with D perhaps matching TRBD1 (7 bases). Trimming removed 2 bases from V and 1 base from J, with 12 bases in between. Germline lookup yields CDR1 MNHEY and CDR2 SVGEGT. CDR3 length: 15 residues. The CDR3 loop reads CASSYGGTDSYEQYF. DNA of the CDR3: TGTGCCAGCAGTTACGGCGGGACAGATTCCTACGAGCAGTACTTC.

At least ten counts were recorded for this clonotype. This chain joins TRBV7-9 and TRBJ2-3, with D hard to call. CDR1 is SEHNR and CDR2 is FQNEAQ in the germline V gene (reference sequence). This CDR3 is 11 amino acids long. V was pared by 3 bases and J by 5 bases, with 3 bases between. The CDR3 sequence is CASSFRDTQYF. The CDR3 coding sequence is TGTGCCAGCAGCTTTAGAGATACGCAGTATTTT.

This clonotype was picked up many times. V is TRBV3-1 and J is TRBJ2-3; D may match TRBD1 or TRBD2 (5 bases each). The CDR3 spans 17 residues. Trimming left V 0 bases short and J 4 bases short, with 17 bases between. Looked up from germline, CDR1 is LGHDT and CDR2 is YNNKEL (reference sequence). In DNA form, the CDR3 reads TGTGCCAGCAGCCAAGAGAAGTCCTTACTGGGGGCAGATACGCAGTATTTT. This sequence encodes CASSQEKSLLGADTQYF.

This clonotype was recorded at least ten times. The gene calls are TRBV20-1 and TRBJ1-5, with D hard to call. Trimming left V 6 bases short and J 10 bases short, with 16 bases between. The CDR3 extends over 12 amino acids. Germline loops: CDR1 DFQATT, CDR2 SNEGSKA (reference sequence). CDR3 in amino acids: CSARRPGSPQHF. In DNA, the CDR3 is TGCAGTGCCCGCCGGCCTGGGAGCCCCCAGCATTTT.